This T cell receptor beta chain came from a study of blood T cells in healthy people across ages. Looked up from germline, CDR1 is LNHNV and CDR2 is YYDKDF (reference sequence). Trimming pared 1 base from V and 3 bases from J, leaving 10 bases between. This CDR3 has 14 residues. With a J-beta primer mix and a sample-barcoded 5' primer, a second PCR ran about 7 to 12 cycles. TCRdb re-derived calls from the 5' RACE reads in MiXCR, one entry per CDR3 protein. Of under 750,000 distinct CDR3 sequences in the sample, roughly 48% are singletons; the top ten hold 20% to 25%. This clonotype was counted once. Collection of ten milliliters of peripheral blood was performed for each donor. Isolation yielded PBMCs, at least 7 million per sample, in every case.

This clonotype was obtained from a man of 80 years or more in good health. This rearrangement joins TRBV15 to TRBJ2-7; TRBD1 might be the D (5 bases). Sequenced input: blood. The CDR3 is CATSRVVQGYEQYF. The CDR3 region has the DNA TGTGCCACCAGCAGAGTGGTTCAGGGCTACGAGCAGTACTTC. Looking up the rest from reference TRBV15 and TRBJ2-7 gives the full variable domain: DAMVIQNPRYQVTQFGKPVTLSCSQTLNHNVMYWYQQKSSQAPKLLFHYYDKDFNNEADTPDNFQSRRPNTSFCFLDIRSPGLGDTAMYLCATSRVVQGYEQYFGPGTRLTVT.